A single sample is the source of the 4 T cell receptor beta chains below, sequenced in a study of cytomegalovirus exposure and HLA in healthy donors. PCR involved 60 Vbeta and 13 Jbeta primers. Clones were sequenced by immunoSEQ multiplex PCR, and TCRdb holds only the in-frame ones, with some missing. The data hold 150,000 to 200,000 clones, with 60% to 80% observed a single time. The sample comprised PBMCs. Receptor source: a woman aged 35 to 49 in good health and CMV-seropositive.

The chain links TRBV28 to TRBJ2-1; TRBD2 matches at 9 bases. This CDR3 region has 15 residues. V lost 6 bases to trimming and J lost 6 bases; unmatched junction nucleotides: 9. Germline V CDR1 and CDR2: MDHEN, SYDVKM. This chain's CDR3 is CASSPPGLASNEQFF. The CDR3 DNA is TGTGCCAGCAGCCCACCGGGACTAGCTTCCAATGAGCAGTTCTTC.

This clone occurred a few times. This sequence joins TRBV11-3 and TRBJ1-1; no clear D. The germline V gene has CDR1 SGHNT and CDR2 YENEEA. V was pared by 1 base and J by 5 bases, with 5 bases between. The CDR3 extends over 12 amino acids. The CDR3 coding sequence is TGTGCCAGCAGCTTAGGAGCAACTGAAGCTTTCTTT. Its protein is CASSLGATEAFF.

The chain recombines TRBV28 with TRBJ1-3; TRBD1 is a possible D gene (6 bases). V lost 2 bases and J 2 bases, leaving 7 bases between the germline ends. This CDR3 spans 14 amino acids. Germline values: CDR1 MDHEN, CDR2 SYDVKM. CDR3 DNA: TGTGCCAGCAGTTTAAACAGGGCTGGAAACACCATATATTTT. Its translation is CASSLNRAGNTIYF.

The chain carries TRBV28 and TRBJ2-3; 7 bases align to TRBD1. This CDR3 comprises 16 residues. V gave up 5 bases and J gave up 0 bases; unmatched junction bases: 8. Germline V lookup: CDR1 MDHEN, CDR2 SYDVKM. The CDR3 loop is CASSITGDASTDTQYF. For the CDR3, the DNA is TGTGCCAGCAGTATCACAGGGGACGCTAGCACAGATACGCAGTATTTT.